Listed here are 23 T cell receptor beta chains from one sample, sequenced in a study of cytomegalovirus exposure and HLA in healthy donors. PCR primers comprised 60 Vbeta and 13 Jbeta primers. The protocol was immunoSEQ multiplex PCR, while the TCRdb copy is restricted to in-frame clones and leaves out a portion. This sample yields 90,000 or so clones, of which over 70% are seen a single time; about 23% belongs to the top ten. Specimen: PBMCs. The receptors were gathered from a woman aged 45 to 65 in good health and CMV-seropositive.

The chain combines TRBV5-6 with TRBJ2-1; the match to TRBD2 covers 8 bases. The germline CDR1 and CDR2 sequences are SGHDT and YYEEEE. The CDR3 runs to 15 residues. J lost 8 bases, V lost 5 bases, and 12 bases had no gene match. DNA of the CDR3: TGTGCCAGCAGTATCGCGGGAGGCCCTGGCGATGAGCAGTTCTTC. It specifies CASSIAGGPGDEQFF.

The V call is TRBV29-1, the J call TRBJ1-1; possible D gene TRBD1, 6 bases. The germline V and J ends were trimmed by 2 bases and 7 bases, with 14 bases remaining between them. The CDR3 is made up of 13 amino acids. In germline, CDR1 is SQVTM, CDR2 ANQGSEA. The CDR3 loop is CSVERSDSYEAFF. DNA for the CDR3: TGCAGCGTTGAAAGGTCGGACAGCTATGAAGCTTTCTTT.

The CDR3: CASSVGLAGGSSYNEQFF. The CDR3 DNA sequence: TGTGCCAGCAGCGTTGGACTAGCGGGAGGGAGCTCCTACAATGAGCAGTTCTTC. This rearrangement joins TRBV9 to TRBJ2-1; 15 bases line up with TRBD2. Losses at the gene ends were 2 bases for V and 0 bases for J; bases not matched to a gene: 3. This CDR3 is built from 18 residues. In germline, CDR1 is SGDLS, CDR2 YYNGEE.

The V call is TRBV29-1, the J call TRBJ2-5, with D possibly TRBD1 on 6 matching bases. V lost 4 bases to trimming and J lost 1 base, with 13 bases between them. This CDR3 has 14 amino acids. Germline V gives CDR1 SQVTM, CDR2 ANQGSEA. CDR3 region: CSVVGSRGQETQYF. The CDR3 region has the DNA TGCAGCGTTGTGGGCAGCAGGGGCCAAGAGACCCAGTACTTC.

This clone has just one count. The CDR3 DNA is TGTGCCAGCAGCTTGGACTGGACAGATACGCAGTATTTT. This gives the protein CASSLDWTDTQYF. V gene TRBV7-2 combines with J gene TRBJ2-3; D is perhaps TRBD2 (5 bases). The germline V and J ends were trimmed by 3 bases and 3 bases, with 7 bases remaining between them. The germline V gene has CDR1 SGHTA and CDR2 FQGNSA. The length of the CDR3 is 13 residues.

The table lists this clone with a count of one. CDR3 region: CASLVSGRLTGELFF. CDR3 bases: TGTGCCAGCTTAGTAAGCGGGAGACTGACCGGGGAGCTGTTTTTT. V usage is TRBV27 and J usage is TRBJ2-2; TRBD2 aligns across 8 bases. Germline assignment: CDR1 MNHEY and CDR2 SMNVEV (reference sequence). The CDR3 sequence is 15 residues long. The junction had 10 bases not matched to a gene; V was cut back by 8 bases and J by 5 bases.

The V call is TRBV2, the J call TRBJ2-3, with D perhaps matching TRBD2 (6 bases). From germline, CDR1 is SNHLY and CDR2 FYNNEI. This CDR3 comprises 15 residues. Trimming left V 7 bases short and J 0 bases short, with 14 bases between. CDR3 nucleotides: TGTGCCAGCACTCCCCTGGGGACTAGCACAGATACGCAGTATTTT. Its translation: CASTPLGTSTDTQYF.

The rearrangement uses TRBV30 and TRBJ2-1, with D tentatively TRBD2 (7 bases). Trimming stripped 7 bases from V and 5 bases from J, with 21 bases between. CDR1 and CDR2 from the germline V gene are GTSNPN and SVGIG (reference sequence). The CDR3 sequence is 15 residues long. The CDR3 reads CALEGDGTIHNEQFF. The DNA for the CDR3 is TGTGCCTTGGAGGGGGACGGGACTATCCACAATGAGCAGTTCTTC. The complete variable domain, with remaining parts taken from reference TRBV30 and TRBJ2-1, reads SQTIHQWPATLVQPVGSPLSLECTVEGTSNPNLYWYRQAAGRGLQLLFYSVGIGQISSEVPQNLSASRPQDRQFILSSKKLLLSDSGFYLCALEGDGTIHNEQFFGPGTRLTVL.

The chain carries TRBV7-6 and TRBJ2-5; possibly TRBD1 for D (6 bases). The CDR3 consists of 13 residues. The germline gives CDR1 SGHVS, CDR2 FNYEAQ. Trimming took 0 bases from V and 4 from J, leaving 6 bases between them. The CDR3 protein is CASSLARGETQYF. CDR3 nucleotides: TGTGCCAGCAGCTTAGCCAGGGGAGAGACCCAGTACTTC. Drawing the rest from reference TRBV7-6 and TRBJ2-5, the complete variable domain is GAGVSQSPRYKVTKRGQDVALRCDPISGHVSLYWYRQALGQGPEFLTYFNYEAQQDKSGLPNDRFSAERPEGSISTLTIQRTEQRDSAMYRCASSLARGETQYFGPGTRLLVL.

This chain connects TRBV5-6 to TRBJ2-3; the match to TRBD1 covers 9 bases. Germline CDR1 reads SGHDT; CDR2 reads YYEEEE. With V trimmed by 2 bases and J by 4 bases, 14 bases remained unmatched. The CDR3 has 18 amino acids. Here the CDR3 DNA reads TGTGCCAGCAGCTTTTCGTTGGCAGGGACAGGGAGTGCAGATACGCAGTATTTT. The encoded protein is CASSFSLAGTGSADTQYF.

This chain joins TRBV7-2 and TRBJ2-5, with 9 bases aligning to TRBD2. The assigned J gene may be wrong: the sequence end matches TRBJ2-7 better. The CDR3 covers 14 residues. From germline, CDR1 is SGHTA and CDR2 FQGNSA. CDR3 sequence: CASSPSGATYEQYF. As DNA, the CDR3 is TGTGCCAGCAGCCCTAGCGGGGCGACCTACGAGCAGTACTTC.

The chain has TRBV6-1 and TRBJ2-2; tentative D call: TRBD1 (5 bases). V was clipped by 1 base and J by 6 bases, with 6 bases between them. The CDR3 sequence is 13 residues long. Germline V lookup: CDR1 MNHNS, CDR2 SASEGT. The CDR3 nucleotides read TGTGCCAGCAGTGAAGTCAGGGCCGGGGAGCTGTTTTTT. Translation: CASSEVRAGELFF.

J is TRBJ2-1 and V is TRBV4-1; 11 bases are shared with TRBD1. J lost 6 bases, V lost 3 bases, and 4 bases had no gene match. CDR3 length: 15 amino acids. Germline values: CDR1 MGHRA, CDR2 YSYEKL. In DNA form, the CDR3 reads TGCGCCAGCAGCCACGGACAGGGGGCGTCCAATGAGCAGTTCTTC. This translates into CASSHGQGASNEQFF.

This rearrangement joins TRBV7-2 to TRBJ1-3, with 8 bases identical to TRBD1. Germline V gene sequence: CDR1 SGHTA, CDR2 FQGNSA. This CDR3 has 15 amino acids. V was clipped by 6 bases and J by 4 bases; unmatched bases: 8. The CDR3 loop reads CASSPRQGKGNTIYF. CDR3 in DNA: TGTGCCAGCAGTCCACGACAGGGGAAGGGAAACACCATATATTTT.

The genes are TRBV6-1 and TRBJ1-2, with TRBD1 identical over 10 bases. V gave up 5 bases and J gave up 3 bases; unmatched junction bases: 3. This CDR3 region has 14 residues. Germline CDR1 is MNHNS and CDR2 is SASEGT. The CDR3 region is CASSRQGADYGYTF. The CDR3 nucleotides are TGTGCCAGCAGTCGACAGGGGGCTGACTATGGCTACACCTTC.

The CDR3, as DNA: TGTGCCAGCAGTAGCTTCTCCGGGACTAGTACCGGGGAGCTGTTTTTT. This sequence encodes CASSSFSGTSTGELFF. The V call is TRBV27, the J call TRBJ2-2, with 8 bases matching TRBD2. There are 16 residues in the CDR3. Germline CDR1 MNHEY, CDR2 SMNVEV (reference sequence). Trimming cost V 5 bases and J 5 bases; bases outside gene matches: 10.

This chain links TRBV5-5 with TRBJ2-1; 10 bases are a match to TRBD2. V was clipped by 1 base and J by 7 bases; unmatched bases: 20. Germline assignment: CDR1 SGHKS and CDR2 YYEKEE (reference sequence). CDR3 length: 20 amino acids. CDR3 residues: CASSLRTGTSVLLSGNEQFF. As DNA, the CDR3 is TGTGCCAGCAGCTTGAGAACCGGGACTAGCGTCCTTCTCTCTGGAAATGAGCAGTTCTTC.

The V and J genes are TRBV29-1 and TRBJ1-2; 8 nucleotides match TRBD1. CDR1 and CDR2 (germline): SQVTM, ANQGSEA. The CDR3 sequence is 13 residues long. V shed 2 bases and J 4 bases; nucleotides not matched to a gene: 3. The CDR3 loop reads CSVENRGVYGYTF. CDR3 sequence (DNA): TGCAGCGTTGAAAACAGGGGGGTCTATGGCTACACCTTC.

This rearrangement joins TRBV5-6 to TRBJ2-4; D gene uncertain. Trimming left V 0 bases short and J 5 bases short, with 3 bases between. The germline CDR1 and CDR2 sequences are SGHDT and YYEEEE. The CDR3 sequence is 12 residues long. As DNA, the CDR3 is TGTGCCAGCAGCTTGGGGCAAAACATTCAGTACTTC. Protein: CASSLGQNIQYF.

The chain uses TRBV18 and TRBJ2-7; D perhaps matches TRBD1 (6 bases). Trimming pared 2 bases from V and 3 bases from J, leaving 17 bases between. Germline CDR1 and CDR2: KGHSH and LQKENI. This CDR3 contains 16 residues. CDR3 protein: CASSPGAGALDYEQYV. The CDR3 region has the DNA TGTGCCAGCTCACCAGGGGCAGGGGCCCTTGACTACGAGCAGTACGTC.

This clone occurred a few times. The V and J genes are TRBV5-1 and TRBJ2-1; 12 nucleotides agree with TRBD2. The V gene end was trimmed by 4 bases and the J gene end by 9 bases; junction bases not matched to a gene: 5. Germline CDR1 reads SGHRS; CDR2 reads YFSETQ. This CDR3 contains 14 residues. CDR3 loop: CASSRELAGGEQFF. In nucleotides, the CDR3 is TGCGCCAGCAGCCGGGAACTAGCGGGAGGTGAGCAGTTCTTC.

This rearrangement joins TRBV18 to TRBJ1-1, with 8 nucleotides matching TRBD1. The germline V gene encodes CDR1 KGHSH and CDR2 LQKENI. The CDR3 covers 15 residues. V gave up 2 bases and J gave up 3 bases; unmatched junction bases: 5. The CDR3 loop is CASSPSQGAYTEAFF. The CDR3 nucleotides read TGTGCCAGCTCACCAAGTCAGGGGGCGTACACTGAAGCTTTCTTT.

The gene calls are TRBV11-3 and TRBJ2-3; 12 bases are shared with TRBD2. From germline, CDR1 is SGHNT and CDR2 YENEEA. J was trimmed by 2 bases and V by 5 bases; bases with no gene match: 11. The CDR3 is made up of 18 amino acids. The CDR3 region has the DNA TGTGCCAGCAGCCCCTTCTCCCTAGCGGGGGGGTACACAGATACGCAGTATTTT. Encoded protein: CASSPFSLAGGYTDTQYF. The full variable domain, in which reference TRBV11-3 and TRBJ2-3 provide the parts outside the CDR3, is EAGVVQSPRYKIIEKKQPVAFWCNPISGHNTLYWYLQNLGQGPELLIRYENEEAVDDSQLPKDRFSAERLKGVDSTLKIQPAELGDSAVYLCASSPFSLAGGYTDTQYFGPGTRLTVL.